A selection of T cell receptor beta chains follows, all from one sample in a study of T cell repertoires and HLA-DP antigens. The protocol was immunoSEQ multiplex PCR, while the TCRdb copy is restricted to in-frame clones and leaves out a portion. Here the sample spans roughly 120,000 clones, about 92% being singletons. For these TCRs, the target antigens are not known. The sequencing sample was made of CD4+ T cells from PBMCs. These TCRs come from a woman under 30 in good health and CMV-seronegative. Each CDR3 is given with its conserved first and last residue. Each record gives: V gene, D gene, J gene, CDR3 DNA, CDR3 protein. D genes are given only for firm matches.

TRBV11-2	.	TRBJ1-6	TGTGCCAGCAGCTCCTCAGGCTATAATTCACCCCTCCACTTT	CASSSSGYNSPLHF
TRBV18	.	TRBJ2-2	TGTGCCAGCTCACTGAGCGGGACACCCAACACCGGGGAGCTGTTTTTT	CASSLSGTPNTGELFF
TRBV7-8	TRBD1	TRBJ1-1	TGTGCCAGCAGCGACAGGGGGCGGGGGAACACTGAAGCTTTCTTT	CASSDRGRGNTEAFF
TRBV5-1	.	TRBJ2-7	TGCGCCAGCAGCTTGGGGCTCGAGAGCGGGTCCGAGCAGTACTTC	CASSLGLESGSEQYF
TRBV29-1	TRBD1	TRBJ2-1	TGCAGCGTTGCGGACAGGGCGGGGAATGAGCAGTTCTTC	CSVADRAGNEQFF
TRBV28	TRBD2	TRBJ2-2	TGTGCCAGCAGGACTAGCGGGCTGGGGGGCACCGGGGAGCTGTTTTTT	CASRTSGLGGTGELFF
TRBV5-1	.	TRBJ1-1	TGCGCCAGCAGCACGGGGAGAAACACTGAAGCTTTCTTT	CASSTGRNTEAFF
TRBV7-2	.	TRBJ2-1	TGTGCCAGCAGCGCTAGCGTATACGGCTCCTACAATGAGCAGTTCTTC	CASSASVYGSYNEQFF
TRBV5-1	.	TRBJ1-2	TGCGCCAGCAGCGCTTATATGGGACAAAACTATGGCTACACCTTC	CASSAYMGQNYGYTF
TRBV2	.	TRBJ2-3	TGTGCCAGCAGTTGGAATCGCAGGGCGACCACAGATACGCAGTATTTT	CASSWNRRATTDTQYF
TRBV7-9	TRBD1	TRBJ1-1	TGTGCCAGCAGCTTAGGGGACAGGGGAGAATGGGACACTGAAGCTTTCTTT	CASSLGDRGEWDTEAFF
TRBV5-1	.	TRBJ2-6	TGCGCCAGCAGCTTGGACCAACGACAGTTCTCTGGGGCCAACGTCCTGACTTTC	CASSLDQRQFSGANVLTF
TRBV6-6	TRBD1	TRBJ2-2	TGTGCCAGCGGGGGACAGCCGCTGAACACCGGGGAGCTGTTTTTT	CASGGQPLNTGELFF
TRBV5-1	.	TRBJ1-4	TGCGCCAGCAGCTTGACCAAGGGGGATGGTGAAAAACTGTTTTTT	CASSLTKGDGEKLFF